These T cell receptor beta chains were read from a single sample in a study of OX40 agonist ivuxolimab in advanced cancers. Profiled with immunoSEQ multiplex PCR; TCRdb holds only in-frame clones, not every one. The table includes 50,000 to 70,000 clones, around four fifths detected once. Material: CD4+ or CD8+ T cells sorted from blood, obtained in a trial of the OX40 agonist ivuxolimab. All receptors come from an adult with an advanced solid tumor such as melanoma, head and neck, liver or kidney cancer. Each CDR3 is given with its conserved first and last residue. D genes are given only for firm matches. Some rows have no size entry. The others give once, few or many, or a class for an expanded clone.

v_call	j_call	d_call	clone_size	cdr3_length	cdr3_aa	cdr3_nt
TRBV11-2	TRBJ2-1	TRBD2	-	15	CASSLVFGRAREQFF	TGTGCCAGCAGCTTAGTATTCGGGAGGGCAAGAGAGCAGTTCTTC
TRBV9	TRBJ1-2	-	-	16	CASSVGAAQLGYGYTF	TGTGCCAGCAGCGTAGGGGCGGCCCAGTTGGGCTATGGCTACACCTTC
TRBV7-2	TRBJ1-5	-	-	15	CASSLNMGLNQPQHF	TGTGCCAGCAGCTTAAATATGGGGTTGAATCAGCCCCAGCATTTT
TRBV7-9	TRBJ2-7	-	once	13	CASSILGALEQYF	TGTGCCAGCAGCATACTAGGAGCCCTCGAGCAGTACTTC
TRBV19	TRBJ2-1	TRBD2	-	18	CASNPSRILAGVRNEQFF	TGTGCCAGTAACCCTTCCCGAATACTAGCGGGAGTTCGCAATGAGCAGTTCTTC
TRBV13	TRBJ2-1	-	once	13	CASSFNRHNEQFF	TGTGCCAGCAGCTTTAATCGGCACAATGAGCAGTTCTTC
TRBV18	TRBJ2-3	-	-	14	CASSPPETTDTQYF	TGTGCCAGCTCACCACCCGAAACAACAGATACGCAGTATTTT
TRBV18	TRBJ2-5	TRBD2	-	17	CASSPRSSGSLSETQYF	TGTGCCAGCTCCCCAAGATCTAGCGGGAGTTTGAGCGAGACCCAGTACTTC
TRBV21-1	TRBJ2-7	-	-	14	CASSFNMDHYEQYF	TGTGCCAGCAGCTTTAACATGGACCATTACGAGCAGTACTTC
TRBV27	TRBJ2-2	TRBD1	-	13	CASWAGGSGELFF	TGTGCCAGTTGGGCAGGGGGCTCCGGGGAGCTGTTTTTT
TRBV7-9	TRBJ2-7	-	-	17	CASSSLVRQPGGYEQYF	TGTGCCAGCAGCTCCCTCGTCCGGCAGCCCGGAGGTTACGAGCAGTACTTC
TRBV19	TRBJ1-5	-	-	14	CASSIEGPHQPQHF	TGTGCCAGTAGTATAGAGGGGCCCCATCAGCCCCAGCATTTT
TRBV6-6	TRBJ1-5	TRBD1	-	15	CASTQGVLNYQPQHF	TGTGCCAGCACCCAGGGGGTGTTAAATTATCAGCCCCAGCATTTT
TRBV29-1	TRBJ2-4	-	-	13	CSVESLAKNIQYF	TGCAGCGTTGAAAGCCTAGCCAAAAACATTCAGTACTTC
TRBV4-2	TRBJ2-7	TRBD1	-	15	CASSQAWTGAVEQYF	TGTGCCAGCAGCCAAGCTTGGACAGGGGCTGTCGAGCAGTACTTC
TRBV9	TRBJ2-1	TRBD2	-	16	CASSLDLAGGNNEQFF	TGTGCCAGCAGCCTCGATCTAGCGGGAGGGAACAATGAGCAGTTCTTC
TRBV5-8	TRBJ1-2	-	few	12	CASSFDGYGYTF	TGTGCCAGCAGCTTCGACGGCTATGGCTACACCTTC
TRBV5-1	TRBJ2-2	TRBD1	-	16	CASRAPGQINTGELFF	TGCGCCAGCAGGGCCCCGGGACAGATTAACACCGGGGAGCTGTTTTTT
TRBV4-3	TRBJ2-7	TRBD1	once	15	CASSQMFTGAHEQYF	TGCGCCAGCAGCCAAATGTTCACAGGGGCCCACGAGCAGTACTTC
TRBV10-3	TRBJ1-5	-	-	14	CAISGSGNPQPQHF	TGTGCCATCAGTGGATCAGGGAACCCTCAGCCCCAGCATTTT
TRBV7-2	TRBJ2-4	-	-	12	CASSFRENIQYF	TGTGCCAGCAGCTTTAGGGAGAACATTCAGTACTTC
TRBV28	TRBJ1-5	-	few	12	CASKRSNQPQHF	TGTGCCAGCAAACGGAGCAATCAGCCCCAGCATTTT
TRBV30	TRBJ2-4	-	-	14	CAWSRGVAKNIQYF	TGTGCCTGGAGTAGGGGTGTAGCCAAAAACATTCAGTACTTC
TRBV27	TRBJ2-3	TRBD2	once	17	CASRTLNPGLAGDTQYF	TGTGCCAGCAGAACCCTTAACCCCGGACTAGCGGGAGATACGCAGTATTTT
TRBV7-9	TRBJ2-3	-	-	15	CASSLIPSVGDTQYF	TGTGCCAGCAGCCTAATACCCTCTGTGGGAGATACGCAGTATTTT
TRBV28	TRBJ2-5	TRBD2	-	16	CASTGLGLATQETQYF	TGTGCCAGCACCGGTCTCGGACTAGCGACTCAAGAGACCCAGTACTTC
TRBV27	TRBJ2-3	-	-	12	CASSLTRDTQYF	TGTGCCAGCAGTTTAACCCGCGATACGCAGTATTTT
TRBV28	TRBJ2-1	TRBD1	few	16	CASSSGTGQTYNEQFF	TGTGCCAGCAGTTCAGGGACAGGTCAGACCTACAATGAGCAGTTCTTC